Following are 19 T cell receptor beta chains from one sample sequenced in a study of CD8 T cells in ankylosing spondylitis (dated by TCRdb to about 2017). No cognate antigen is known for these TCRs. Broader findings and caveats from the paper: Blood from ankylosing spondylitis patients appeared to be characterized by a TCR beta motif made up of several highly homologous amino acid variants.

Library method: 5' RACE. Reads for this sample came from an Illumina HiSeq 2500. TCRdb took the public reads, trimmed them with fastp at Q25, ran MiXCR for clone calling and kept in-frame beta chains. Every CDR3 protein is listed once, alongside the most common genes and DNA of its rows. This sample has approximately 520,000 distinct CDR3 sequences in its table, and about 5.4% of those were observed once. The top ten clonotypes cover approximately 3.5% of the sample. The sequenced material came from blood, either unsorted or a sorted T cell fraction (not recorded which). The receptors were gathered from a male donor with ankylosing spondylitis.

This clonotype was picked up many times. J is TRBJ1-1 and V is TRBV7-2; maybe TRBD1 (6 bases). The V gene lost 5 bases and the J gene lost 2 bases, with 12 bases spanning the gap. There are 14 residues in the CDR3. In germline, CDR1 is SGHTA, CDR2 FQGNSA. The DNA for the CDR3 is TGTGCCAGCAGCACCCCAGGGGCTAACACTGAAGCTTTCTTT. It translates to CASSTPGANTEAFF.

This clonotype was recorded at least ten times. The chain links TRBV4-3 to TRBJ2-6; D not certain. Trimming removed 0 bases at V and 1 base at J, with 7 bases between. The V gene's germline CDR1 is LGHNA and CDR2 YSLEER. The CDR3 spans 16 residues. The CDR3 DNA is TGCGCCAGCAGCCAAGACGTTCCTTCTGGGGCCAACGTCCTGACTTTC. Its protein is CASSQDVPSGANVLTF.

This clonotype was recorded many times. The chain has TRBV18 and TRBJ2-5, with 8 bases matching TRBD1. The length of the CDR3 is 15 residues. The junction had 7 bases not matched to a gene; V was cut back by 3 bases and J by 4 bases. Per germline, CDR1 KGHSH and CDR2 LQKENI. The CDR3 sequence is CASSPDRGVAETQYF. The DNA for the CDR3 is TGTGCCAGCTCACCTGACAGGGGAGTTGCAGAGACCCAGTACTTC.

This clonotype was seen repeatedly, ten times or more. The V gene is TRBV27, the J gene TRBJ1-3; 8 nucleotides align to TRBD1. With 10 bases clipped from V and 4 bases from J, the junction kept 3 bases outside the gene matches. The CDR3 is 12 amino acids. CDR1 and CDR2 (germline): MNHEY, SMNVEV (reference sequence). The CDR3 sequence is CATGTGGNTIYF. The CDR3 DNA reads as TGTGCCACCGGGACAGGCGGAAACACCATATATTTT.

This clonotype was seen at least ten times. The chain couples TRBV20-1 to TRBJ1-2; D remains ambiguous. CDR3 length: 15 amino acids. From germline, CDR1 is DFQATT and CDR2 SNEGSKA (reference sequence). V was clipped by 1 base and J by 4 bases, with 16 bases between them. This CDR3 reads CSARAWTVGVYGYTF. The CDR3 nucleotides are TGCAGTGCTAGAGCTTGGACGGTGGGAGTCTATGGCTACACCTTC.

This clonotype was recorded at least ten times. V gene TRBV20-1 combines with J gene TRBJ2-4; D call uncertain. CDR1 and CDR2 (germline): DFQATT, SNEGSKA (reference sequence). V lost 3 bases and J lost 7, with 4 bases in between. This CDR3 is 10 amino acids long. CDR3 region: CSASDNIQYF. The CDR3 DNA is TGCAGTGCTAGTGATAACATTCAGTACTTC.

This clonotype appeared many times. This chain links TRBV15 with TRBJ1-2; D might be TRBD1 (5 bases). The CDR3 runs to 11 residues. V lost 6 bases and J lost 4, with 6 bases in between. Germline CDR1 and CDR2: LNHNV and YYDKDF (reference sequence). The CDR3 loop reads CATRGLYGYTF. CDR3 DNA sequence: TGTGCCACCAGGGGACTCTATGGCTACACCTTC.

There are a few counts of this clonotype. V gene TRBV4-2 combines with J gene TRBJ1-2; no clear D gene. The CDR3 is made up of 16 amino acids. V lost 0 bases and J 5 bases, leaving 16 bases between the germline ends. Germline CDR1 LGHNA, CDR2 YNFKEQ. The CDR3 region is CASSQEAGRRLYGYTF. For the CDR3, the DNA is TGTGCCAGCAGCCAAGAGGCCGGACGCAGGCTGTATGGCTACACCTTC.

This clonotype was seen many times. The V and J genes are TRBV14 and TRBJ2-1; TRBD2 is a possible D gene (6 bases). This CDR3 spans 14 amino acids. V lost 1 base and J 7 bases, leaving 11 bases between the germline ends. Germline V gene lookup returns CDR1 SGHDN and CDR2 FVKESK. DNA for the CDR3: TGTGCCAGCAGCCAAGTGGGGGGATGGAATGAGCAGTTCTTC. It encodes CASSQVGGWNEQFF.

This clonotype was counted at least ten times. The J gene is TRBJ1-1, the V gene TRBV10-3; a weak D match, TRBD1 (6 bases). Between the trimmed V and J ends, which lost 5 bases and 3 bases, there was a span of 10 bases. Germline CDR1 and CDR2: ENHRY and SYGVKD. The CDR3 covers 13 residues. The CDR3 sequence is CAISWGADTEAFF. DNA for the CDR3: TGTGCCATCAGTTGGGGGGCGGACACTGAAGCTTTCTTT.

Ten or more counts support this clonotype. The chain links TRBV20-1 to TRBJ1-2; 8 bases are a match to TRBD1. CDR1 is DFQATT and CDR2 is SNEGSKA in the germline V gene (reference sequence). The CDR3 loop spans 13 amino acids. With 3 bases clipped from V and 8 bases from J, the junction kept 8 bases outside the gene matches. The CDR3 spells CSARTGQGGGYTF. CDR3 bases: TGCAGTGCTAGGACCGGACAGGGTGGAGGCTACACCTTC.

This clonotype was seen a few times. This chain uses TRBV24-1 with TRBJ2-2; TRBD2 is a possible D gene (6 bases). From germline, CDR1 is KGHDR and CDR2 SFDVKD. The CDR3 is 13 residues long. V was trimmed by 5 bases and J by 6 bases, leaving 9 bases between them. The CDR3 nucleotides are TGTGCCACCAGTGCCAGGGAGGCCGGGGAGCTGTTTTTT. The encoded protein is CATSAREAGELFF.

This clonotype was seen many times. The chain joins TRBV20-1 to TRBJ2-7; unclear D gene. This CDR3 is 13 amino acids long. V gave up 3 bases and J gave up 3 bases, with 12 bases separating them. CDR1 DFQATT and CDR2 SNEGSKA come from the germline V gene (reference sequence). The CDR3 DNA sequence: TGCAGTGCTAGCCCCCACTCCCTCTACGAGCAGTACTTC. This translates into CSASPHSLYEQYF.

Many counts were recorded for this clonotype. The chain has TRBV20-1 and TRBJ1-5, with D possibly matching TRBD1 (5 bases). CDR1 is DFQATT and CDR2 is SNEGSKA in the germline V gene (reference sequence). V was pared by 3 bases and J by 6 bases, with 9 bases between. This CDR3 has 12 residues. CDR3 nucleotide sequence: TGCAGTGCTAGGAGGGGAGGTCAGCCCCAGCATTTT. This codes for CSARRGGQPQHF.

This clonotype has just a few counts. CDR3 residues: CASSPGGLNTGELFF. CDR3 in DNA: TGTGCCAGCAGCCCCGGGGGATTGAACACCGGGGAGCTGTTTTTT. The chain links TRBV28 to TRBJ2-2; D possibly corresponds to TRBD2 (6 bases). V lost 6 bases to trimming and J lost 1 base, with 12 bases between them. Germline-derived CDR1 and CDR2 are MDHEN and SYDVKM. The CDR3 totals 15 residues.

This clonotype has at least ten counts. The chain employs TRBV4-3 and TRBJ2-3; no firm D call. CDR1 and CDR2 from the germline V gene are LGHNA and YSLEER. There are 15 residues in the CDR3. Trimming removed 1 base at V and 2 bases at J, with 10 bases between. The CDR3 reads CASSQGPRDTDTQYF. The CDR3 DNA sequence: TGCGCCAGCAGCCAAGGTCCAAGGGACACAGATACGCAGTATTTT.

This clonotype has a handful of counts. This chain joins TRBV18 and TRBJ2-7; 8 bases line up with TRBD1. Germline trimming cut 3 bases from V and 3 bases from J; bases unmatched to any gene: 10. CDR1 and CDR2 (germline): KGHSH, LQKENI. The length of the CDR3 is 16 residues. This chain's CDR3 is CASSPLRDRLIYEQYF. For the CDR3, the DNA is TGTGCCAGCTCACCTCTCCGGGACAGGCTGATCTACGAGCAGTACTTC.

This clonotype has a count of ten or more. The chain couples TRBV29-1 to TRBJ1-2, with D possibly TRBD1 on 5 matching bases. This CDR3 has 11 amino acids. V was cut by 7 bases and J by 8 bases, with 14 bases left in between. Germline assignment: CDR1 SQVTM and CDR2 ANQGSEA. CDR3 in DNA: TGCAGCGCCGGGGACGGCGCCGGCTACACCTTC. This sequence encodes CSAGDGAGYTF.

This clonotype was seen many times. CDR3 in DNA: TGTGCCAGCAGTTTCGGTCTGCCGGTGACACCCCTCCACTTT. Its protein product is CASSFGLPVTPLHF. This rearrangement joins TRBV12-3 or TRBV12-4 to TRBJ1-6; D gene ambiguous. The CDR3 totals 14 residues. The V and J ends lost 3 bases and 11 bases respectively, with 14 bases between them.